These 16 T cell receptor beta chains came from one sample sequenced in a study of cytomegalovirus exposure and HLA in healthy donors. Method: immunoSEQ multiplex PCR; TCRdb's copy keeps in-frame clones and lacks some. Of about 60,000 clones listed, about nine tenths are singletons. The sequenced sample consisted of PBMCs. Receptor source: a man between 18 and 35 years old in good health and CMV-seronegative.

The CDR3: CASSSLRTGVRETQYF. The CDR3 DNA reads TGTGCCAGCAGTTCCCTTCGGACAGGGGTACGGGAGACCCAGTACTTC. This rearrangement joins TRBV27 to TRBJ2-5; 9 bases map to TRBD1. The CDR3 totals 16 residues. CDR1 MNHEY and CDR2 SMNVEV come from the germline V gene (reference sequence). The V segment lost 4 bases and the J segment 5 bases; nucleotides outside the gene matches: 11.

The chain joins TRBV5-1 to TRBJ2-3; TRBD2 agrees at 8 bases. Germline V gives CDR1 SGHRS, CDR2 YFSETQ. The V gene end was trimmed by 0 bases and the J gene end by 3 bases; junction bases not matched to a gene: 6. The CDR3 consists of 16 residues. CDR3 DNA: TGCGCCAGCAGCTTGGCCGTTAGCGGGACGACAGATACGCAGTATTTT. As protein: CASSLAVSGTTDTQYF.

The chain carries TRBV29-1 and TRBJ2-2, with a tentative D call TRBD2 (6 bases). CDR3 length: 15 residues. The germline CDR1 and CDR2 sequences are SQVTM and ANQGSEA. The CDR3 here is CIPGLVADLTGELFF. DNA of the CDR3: TGCATCCCGGGGTTAGTAGCGGATCTCACCGGGGAGCTGTTTTTT.

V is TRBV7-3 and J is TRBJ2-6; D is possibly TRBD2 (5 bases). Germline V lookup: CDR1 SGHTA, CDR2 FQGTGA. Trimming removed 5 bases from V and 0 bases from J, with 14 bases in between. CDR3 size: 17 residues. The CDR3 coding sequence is TGTGCCAGCAGCCAAAACCCCCGGGGCTCTGGGGCCAACGTCCTGACTTTC. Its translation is CASSQNPRGSGANVLTF.

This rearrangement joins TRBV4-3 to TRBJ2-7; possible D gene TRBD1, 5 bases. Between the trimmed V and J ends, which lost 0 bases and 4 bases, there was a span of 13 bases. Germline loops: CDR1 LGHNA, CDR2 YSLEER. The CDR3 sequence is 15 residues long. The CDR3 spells CASSQEPTAKYEQYF. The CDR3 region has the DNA TGCGCCAGCAGCCAAGAACCGACAGCAAAATACGAGCAGTACTTC.

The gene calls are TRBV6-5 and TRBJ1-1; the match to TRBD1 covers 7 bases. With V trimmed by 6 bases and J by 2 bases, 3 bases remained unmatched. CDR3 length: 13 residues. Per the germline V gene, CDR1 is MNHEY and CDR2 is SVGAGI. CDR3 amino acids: CASSRTGNTEAFF. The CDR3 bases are TGTGCCAGCAGCCGGACAGGAAACACTGAAGCTTTCTTT.

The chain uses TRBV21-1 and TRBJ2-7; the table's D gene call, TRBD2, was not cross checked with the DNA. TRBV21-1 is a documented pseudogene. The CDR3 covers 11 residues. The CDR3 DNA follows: TGTGCCAGCAGGCTCCGGAGGGGCCAGTACTTC. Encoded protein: CASRLRRGQYF.

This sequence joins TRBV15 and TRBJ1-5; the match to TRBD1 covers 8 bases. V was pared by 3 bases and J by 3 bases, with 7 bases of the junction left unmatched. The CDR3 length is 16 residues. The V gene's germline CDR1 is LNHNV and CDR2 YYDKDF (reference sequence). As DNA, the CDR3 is TGTGCCACCAGCAGGCAAGAGACAGGGGACAATCAGCCCCAGCATTTT. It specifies CATSRQETGDNQPQHF.

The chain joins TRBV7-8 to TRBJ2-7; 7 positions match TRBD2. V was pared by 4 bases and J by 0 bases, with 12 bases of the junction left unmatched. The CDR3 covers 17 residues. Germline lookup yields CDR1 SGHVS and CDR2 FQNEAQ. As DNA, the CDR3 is TGTGCCAGCAGCTCGGCCCTTCTAGCGGTTAGCTCCTACGAGCAGTACTTC. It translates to CASSSALLAVSSYEQYF.

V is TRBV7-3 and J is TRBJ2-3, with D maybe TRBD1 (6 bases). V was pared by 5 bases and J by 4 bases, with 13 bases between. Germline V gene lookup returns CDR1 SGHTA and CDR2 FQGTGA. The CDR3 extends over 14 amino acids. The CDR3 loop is CASSPTGLADTQYF. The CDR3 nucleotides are TGTGCCAGCAGCCCAACAGGGTTGGCAGATACGCAGTATTTT. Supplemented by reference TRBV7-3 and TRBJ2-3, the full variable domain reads GAGVSQTPSNKVTEKGKYVELRCDPISGHTALYWYRQSLGQGPEFLIYFQGTGAADDSGLPNDRFFAVRPEGSVSTLKIQRTERGDSAVYLCASSPTGLADTQYFGPGTRLTVL.

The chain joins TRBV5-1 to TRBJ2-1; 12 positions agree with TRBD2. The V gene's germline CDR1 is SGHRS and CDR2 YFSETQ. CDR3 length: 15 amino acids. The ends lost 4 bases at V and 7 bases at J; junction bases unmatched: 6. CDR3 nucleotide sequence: TGCGCCAGCAGCGGGCTAGCGGGAGGGGTGAATGAGCAGTTCTTC. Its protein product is CASSGLAGGVNEQFF. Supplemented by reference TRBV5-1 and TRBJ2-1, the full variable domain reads KAGVTQTPRYLIKTRGQQVTLSCSPISGHRSVSWYQQTPGQGLQFLFEYFSETQRNKGNFPGRFSGRQFSNSRSEMNVSTLELGDSALYLCASSGLAGGVNEQFFGPGTRLTVL.

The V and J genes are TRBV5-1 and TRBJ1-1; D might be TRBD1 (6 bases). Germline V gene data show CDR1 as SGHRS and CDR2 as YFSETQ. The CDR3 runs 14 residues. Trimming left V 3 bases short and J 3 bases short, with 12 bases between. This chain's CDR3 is CASSWLEGDTEAFF. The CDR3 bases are TGCGCCAGCAGCTGGCTTGAGGGGGACACTGAAGCTTTCTTT.

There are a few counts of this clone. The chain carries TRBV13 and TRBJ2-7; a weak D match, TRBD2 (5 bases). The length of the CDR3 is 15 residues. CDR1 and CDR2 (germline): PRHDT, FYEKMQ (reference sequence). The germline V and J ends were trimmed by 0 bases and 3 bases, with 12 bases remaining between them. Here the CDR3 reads CASSLGGRRFYEQYF. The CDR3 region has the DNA TGTGCCAGCAGCTTAGGTGGCAGGAGGTTCTACGAGCAGTACTTC.

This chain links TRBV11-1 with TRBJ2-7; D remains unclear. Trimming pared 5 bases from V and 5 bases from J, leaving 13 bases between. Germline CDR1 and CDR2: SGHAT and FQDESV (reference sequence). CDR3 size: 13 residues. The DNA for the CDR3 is TGTGCCAGCAGCCTCCTGGGCCCCCACGAGCAGTACTTC. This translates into CASSLLGPHEQYF.

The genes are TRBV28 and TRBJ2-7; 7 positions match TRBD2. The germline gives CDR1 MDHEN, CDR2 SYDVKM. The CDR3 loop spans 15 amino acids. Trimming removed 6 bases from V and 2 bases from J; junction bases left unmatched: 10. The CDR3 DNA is TGTGCCAGCAGCGAGATCATGGGGGGGGCCTACGAGCAGTACTTC. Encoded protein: CASSEIMGGAYEQYF.

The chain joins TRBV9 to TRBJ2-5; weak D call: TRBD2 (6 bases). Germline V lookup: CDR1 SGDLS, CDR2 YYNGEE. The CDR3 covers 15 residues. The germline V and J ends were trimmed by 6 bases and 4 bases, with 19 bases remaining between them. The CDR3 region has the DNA TGTGCCAGCACCCTTGGCGCCACCGGGGGAGAGACCCAGTACTTC. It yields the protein CASTLGATGGETQYF. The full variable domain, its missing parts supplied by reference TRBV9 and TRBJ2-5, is DSGVTQTPKHLITATGQRVTLRCSPRSGDLSVYWYQQSLDQGLQFLIQYYNGEERAKGNILERFSAQQFPDLHSELNLSSLELGDSALYFCASTLGATGGETQYFGPGTRLLVL.